The 9 T cell receptor beta chains reported below all come from one sample, sequenced in a study of T cell changes during pregnancy in multiple sclerosis. Measured with immunoSEQ multiplex PCR; TCRdb has only the in-frame clones, and not every one. The table lists approximately 85,000 clones, roughly 90% of them singletons, with 2.5% in the top ten. The starting material was peripheral blood, obtained in the first trimester of pregnancy. The receptors originated from a female donor with multiple sclerosis, enrolled in a pregnancy study.

This rearrangement joins TRBV10-3 to TRBJ2-2; 10 bases are shared with TRBD2. CDR3 length: 15 residues. Losses at the gene ends were 2 bases for V and 6 bases for J; bases not matched to a gene: 3. The germline V gene encodes CDR1 ENHRY and CDR2 SYGVKD. The CDR3 loop is CAISELAGEAGELFF. The DNA of the CDR3 is TGTGCCATCAGTGAGCTAGCGGGGGAGGCCGGGGAGCTGTTTTTT.

The genes are TRBV5-1 and TRBJ2-2; D may be TRBD2 (6 bases). The CDR3 extends over 15 amino acids. The germline CDR1 and CDR2 sequences are SGHRS and YFSETQ. V was shortened by 2 bases and J by 3 bases, with 11 bases between the two germline ends. For the CDR3, the DNA is TGCGCCAGCAGCTTAGGCGGGGCACACACCGGGGAGCTGTTTTTT. Its translation: CASSLGGAHTGELFF. The complete variable domain, with remaining parts taken from reference TRBV5-1 and TRBJ2-2, reads KAGVTQTPRYLIKTRGQQVTLSCSPISGHRSVSWYQQTPGQGLQFLFEYFSETQRNKGNFPGRFSGRQFSNSRSEMNVSTLELGDSALYLCASSLGGAHTGELFFGEGSRLTVL.

The chain employs TRBV4-3 and TRBJ2-1, with TRBD2 matching 10 bases. This CDR3 is 16 amino acids long. The V segment lost 0 bases and the J segment 4 bases; nucleotides outside the gene matches: 3. Germline V gene sequence: CDR1 LGHNA, CDR2 YSLEER. For the CDR3, the DNA is TGCGCCAGCAGCCAAGATCTAGCGGGGGTGTACAATGAGCAGTTCTTC. It yields the protein CASSQDLAGVYNEQFF.

CDR3 residues: CASSGDTEAFF. In DNA, the CDR3 is TGCGCCAGCAGCGGAGACACTGAAGCTTTCTTT. J is TRBJ1-1 and V is TRBV5-1, with D unresolved. The CDR3 is 11 amino acids. The V and J ends lost 4 bases and 3 bases respectively, with 4 bases between them. Germline CDR1 is SGHRS and CDR2 is YFSETQ.

The chain joins TRBV27 to TRBJ1-6; D is possibly TRBD1 (5 bases). The V gene's germline CDR1 is MNHEY and CDR2 SMNVEV (reference sequence). The V end was cut by 5 bases, the J end by 0 bases, with 8 bases between. This CDR3 is 15 amino acids long. The CDR3 loop reads CASSPDSSYNSPLHF. In nucleotides, the CDR3 is TGTGCCAGCAGTCCAGACAGCTCCTATAATTCACCCCTCCACTTT.

The chain links TRBV6-6 to TRBJ2-1; 14 bases fit TRBD2. The CDR3 has 16 residues. The J segment lost 10 bases and the V segment lost 6 bases, leaving 11 bases of the junction unmatched. The germline V gene encodes CDR1 MNHNY and CDR2 SVGAGI (reference sequence). CDR3 loop: CASSGPGLAGEVEQFF. CDR3 DNA: TGTGCCAGCAGCGGACCGGGACTAGCGGGAGAAGTGGAGCAGTTCTTC.

The rearrangement uses TRBV19 and TRBJ2-7; TRBD1 agrees at 9 bases. Germline CDR1 LNHDA, CDR2 SQIVND (reference sequence). The CDR3 has 14 amino acids. J lost 3 bases, V lost 6 bases, and 6 bases had no gene match. CDR3 in DNA: TGTGCCAGTAGCCCGACAGGGGGATTCTACGAGCAGTACTTC. Translated: CASSPTGGFYEQYF.

The chain is built from TRBV29-1 and TRBJ2-7, with a weak D call TRBD2 (5 bases). The CDR3 extends over 14 amino acids. Per the germline V gene, CDR1 is SQVTM and CDR2 is ANQGSEA. Trimming took off 1 base at V and 1 base at J, with 11 bases between the two ends. In nucleotides, the CDR3 is TGCAGCGTTGAAGGTCTGGCGGGTTCCTACGAGCAGTACTTC. Translation gives CSVEGLAGSYEQYF.

CDR3 in DNA: TGTGCCAGCAGCTTAATTCCCAGCGGCACCTCCTACAATGAGCAGTTCTTC. Residues: CASSLIPSGTSYNEQFF. The chain joins TRBV7-2 to TRBJ2-1; TRBD2 might be the D (5 bases). Germline values: CDR1 SGHTA, CDR2 FQGNSA. The CDR3 extends over 17 amino acids. Between the trimmed V and J ends, which lost 2 bases and 0 bases, there was a span of 14 bases.